The next 6 T cell receptor beta chains were all read from a single sample in a study of blood T cell repertoires in COVID-19. Assay: immunoSEQ multiplex PCR; the TCRdb copy retains only in-frame clones and omits some. This table holds some 140,000 clones, roughly four fifths found once. Source material: peripheral blood. The receptors come from an elderly man with acute or convalescent COVID-19.

In this sample, this clone turned up a few times. The CDR3 DNA follows: TGTGCCAGCAGCTGGGACAGGGGAGCCTACGAGCAGTACTTC. Residues: CASSWDRGAYEQYF. The chain has TRBV7-9 and TRBJ2-7; TRBD1 matches 10 bases. CDR3 length: 14 amino acids. J lost 2 bases, V lost 4 bases, and 2 bases had no gene match. Germline V gene sequence: CDR1 SEHNR, CDR2 FQNEAQ (reference sequence).

This clone has a handful of counts. The chain uses TRBV3-1 (or the pseudogene TRBV3-2) and TRBJ1-6, with D perhaps TRBD1 (5 bases). The germline CDR1 and CDR2 sequences are LGHDT and YNNKEL (reference sequence). V was shortened by 4 bases and J by 6 bases, with 10 bases between the two germline ends. The CDR3 length is 14 residues. DNA for the CDR3: TGTGCCAGCAGCCCCCGCAGGGTTAATTCACCCCTCCACTTT. This sequence encodes CASSPRRVNSPLHF.

This clone has more than one count but fewer than ten. The rearrangement links TRBV11-2 to TRBJ1-1; 9 positions agree with TRBD1. Germline V gives CDR1 SGHAT, CDR2 FQNNGV. J lost 4 bases, V lost 8 bases, and 2 bases had no gene match. The length of the CDR3 is 12 residues. In nucleotides, the CDR3 is TGTGCCAGCCACAGGGGGCTCACTGAAGCTTTCTTT. Translating gives CASHRGLTEAFF. Based on the CDR3 plus reference TRBV11-2 and TRBJ1-1, the full variable domain is EAGVAQSPRYKIIEKRQSVAFWCNPISGHATLYWYQQILGQGPKLLIQFQNNGVVDDSQLPKDRFSAERLKGVDSTLKIQPAKLEDSAVYLCASHRGLTEAFFGQGTRLTVV.

The chain joins TRBV27 to TRBJ2-5; 7 bases agree with TRBD1. Germline assignment: CDR1 MNHEY and CDR2 SMNVEV (reference sequence). After removal of 5 bases from V and 0 bases from J, the junction contained 3 bases not matched to a gene. The CDR3 loop spans 14 amino acids. This CDR3 is CASSRRGYQETQYF. The CDR3 DNA follows: TGTGCCAGCAGTCGCAGGGGGTACCAAGAGACCCAGTACTTC.

In nucleotides, the CDR3 is TGTGCCAGCAGGGGGACAGGGGGCAATCAGCCCCAGCATTTT. Translation: CASRGTGGNQPQHF. This sequence joins TRBV25-1 and TRBJ1-5; TRBD1 agrees at 10 bases. Germline values: CDR1 MGHDK, CDR2 SYGVNS. The CDR3 covers 14 residues. V trimming: 6 bases; J trimming: 2 bases; junction bases outside the gene matches: 1.

This clone was detected only once. The J gene is TRBJ2-2, the V gene TRBV10-3; 10 bases are a match to TRBD2. With 3 bases clipped from V and 1 base from J, the junction kept 11 bases outside the gene matches. Germline V gene data show CDR1 as ENHRY and CDR2 as SYGVKD. This CDR3 is built from 19 residues. This CDR3 reads CAISDRRTASGGNTGELFF. CDR3 coding DNA: TGTGCCATCAGTGACCGACGGACAGCTAGCGGGGGGAACACCGGGGAGCTGTTTTTT.